This record looks at one T cell receptor (beta chain) sequence and its context. The CDR3 contains 14 residues. The V gene's germline CDR1 is SGDLS and CDR2 YYNGEE. V was pared by 0 bases and J by 3 bases, with 10 bases between. This entry belongs to a study of blood T cell repertoires in COVID-19. Study background: Nucleic acid was either cDNA or gDNA, and it came from T cells, B-cell-depleted T cells, or PBMCs.

Here immunoSEQ multiplex PCR was the method, and the copy in TCRdb shows in-frame clones only, minus some. Of 200,000 to 250,000 clones in the sample, roughly 82% were seen once. The clonotype was recovered from a man aged 45-60 years with active or convalescent COVID-19. The gene calls are TRBV9 and TRBJ2-7; D may be TRBD2 (5 bases). Material: peripheral blood. CDR3 sequence: CASSVAGSGYEQYF. The CDR3 DNA reads TGTGCCAGCAGCGTAGCGGGGAGTGGCTACGAGCAGTACTTC.